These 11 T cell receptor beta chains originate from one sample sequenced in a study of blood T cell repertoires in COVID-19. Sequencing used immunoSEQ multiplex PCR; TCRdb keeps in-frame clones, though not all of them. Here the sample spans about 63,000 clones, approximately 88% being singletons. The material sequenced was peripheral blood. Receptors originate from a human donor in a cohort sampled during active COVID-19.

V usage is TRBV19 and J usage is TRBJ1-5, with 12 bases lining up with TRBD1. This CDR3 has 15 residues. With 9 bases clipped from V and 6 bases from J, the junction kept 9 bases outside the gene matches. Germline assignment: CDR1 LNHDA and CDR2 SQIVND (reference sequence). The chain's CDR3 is CASHPRDRGLQPQHF. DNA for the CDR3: TGTGCCAGCCACCCGAGGGACAGGGGGCTTCAGCCCCAGCATTTT.

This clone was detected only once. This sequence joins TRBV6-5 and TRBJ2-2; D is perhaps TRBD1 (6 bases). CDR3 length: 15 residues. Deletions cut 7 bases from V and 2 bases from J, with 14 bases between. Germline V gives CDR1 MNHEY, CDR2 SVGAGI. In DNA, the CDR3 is TGTGCCAGCATGACGGGACAACCAAACACCGGGGAGCTGTTTTTT. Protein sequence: CASMTGQPNTGELFF.

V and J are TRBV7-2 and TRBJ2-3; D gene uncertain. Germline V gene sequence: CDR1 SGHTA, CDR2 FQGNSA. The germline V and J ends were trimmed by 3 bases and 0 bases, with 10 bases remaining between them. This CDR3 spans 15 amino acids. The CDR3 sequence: CASSFRLTSTDTQYF. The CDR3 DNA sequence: TGTGCCAGCAGCTTTCGCTTGACTAGCACAGATACGCAGTATTTT.

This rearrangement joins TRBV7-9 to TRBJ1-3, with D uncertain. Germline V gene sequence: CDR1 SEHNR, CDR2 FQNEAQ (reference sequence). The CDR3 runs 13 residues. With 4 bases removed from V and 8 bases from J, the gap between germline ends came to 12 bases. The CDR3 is CASSSVTGDTIYF. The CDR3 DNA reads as TGTGCCAGCAGCTCGGTAACCGGGGACACCATATATTTT.

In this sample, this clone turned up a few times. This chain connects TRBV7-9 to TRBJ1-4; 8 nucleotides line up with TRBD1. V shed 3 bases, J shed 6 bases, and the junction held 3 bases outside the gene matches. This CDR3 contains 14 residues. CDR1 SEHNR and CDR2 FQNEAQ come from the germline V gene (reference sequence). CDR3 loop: CASSLGQAYEKLFF. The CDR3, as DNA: TGTGCCAGCAGCTTGGGACAGGCATATGAAAAACTGTTTTTT.

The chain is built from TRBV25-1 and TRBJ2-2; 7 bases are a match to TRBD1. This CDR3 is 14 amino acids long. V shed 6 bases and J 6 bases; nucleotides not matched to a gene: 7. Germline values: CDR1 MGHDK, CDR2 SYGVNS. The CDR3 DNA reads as TGTGCCAGCAGGGGGACAGCACTCCCCGGGGAGCTGTTTTTT. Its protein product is CASRGTALPGELFF.

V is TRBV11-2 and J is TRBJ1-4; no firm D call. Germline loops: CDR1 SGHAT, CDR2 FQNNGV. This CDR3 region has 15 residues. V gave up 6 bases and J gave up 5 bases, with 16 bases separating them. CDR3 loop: CASRYSGIGNEKLFF. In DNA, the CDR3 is TGTGCCAGCAGATATTCGGGGATTGGGAATGAAAAACTGTTTTTT.

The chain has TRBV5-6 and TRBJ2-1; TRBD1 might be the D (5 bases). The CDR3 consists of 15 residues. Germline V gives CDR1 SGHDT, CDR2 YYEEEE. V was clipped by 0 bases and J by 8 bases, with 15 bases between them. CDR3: CASSLGQGARYEQFF. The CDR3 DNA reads TGTGCCAGCAGCTTGGGGCAGGGTGCACGATATGAGCAGTTCTTC.

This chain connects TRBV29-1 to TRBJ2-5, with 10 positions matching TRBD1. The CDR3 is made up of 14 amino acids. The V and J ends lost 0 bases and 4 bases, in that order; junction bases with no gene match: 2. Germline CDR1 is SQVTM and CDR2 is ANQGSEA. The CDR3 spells CSVEEWTGGETQYF. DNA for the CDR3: TGCAGCGTTGAAGAGTGGACAGGGGGAGAGACCCAGTACTTC.

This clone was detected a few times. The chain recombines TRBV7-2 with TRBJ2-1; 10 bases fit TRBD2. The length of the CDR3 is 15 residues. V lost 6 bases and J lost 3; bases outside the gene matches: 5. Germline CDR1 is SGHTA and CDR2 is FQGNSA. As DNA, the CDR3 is TGTGCCAGCAGGAAAAGCGGGGGGGTCTACAATGAGCAGTTCTTC. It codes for CASRKSGGVYNEQFF.

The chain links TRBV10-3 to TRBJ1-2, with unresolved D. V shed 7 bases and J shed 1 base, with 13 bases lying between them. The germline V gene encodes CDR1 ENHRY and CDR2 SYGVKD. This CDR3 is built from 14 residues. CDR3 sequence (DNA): TGTGCCATCAATCCTGGGCAGCTTAACTATGGCTACACCTTC. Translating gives CAINPGQLNYGYTF.